This TCR beta chain is drawn from a study of cytomegalovirus exposure and HLA in healthy donors. Clones were sequenced by immunoSEQ multiplex PCR, and TCRdb holds only the in-frame ones, with some missing. The data show over 130,000 clones, more than 85% seen once. Germline V gene data show CDR1 as LNHNV and CDR2 as YYDKDF (reference sequence). The CDR3 length is 13 residues. Deletions cut 3 bases from V and 7 bases from J, with 10 bases between. This receptor was obtained from a man between 18 and 35 years old in good health and CMV-seropositive. Sequencing input: PBMCs. This sequence joins TRBV15 and TRBJ2-1; the D gene is possibly TRBD2 (6 bases). The CDR3 here is CATSRGDLNEQFF. CDR3 nucleotides: TGTGCCACCAGCAGGGGGGACTTAAATGAGCAGTTCTTC.